In its sample, the clone carrying this T cell receptor beta chain was seen a few times. Its antigen remains unknown. Overall study results and limits: The larger-cohort validation was restricted to a single TCR beta V-J rearrangement rather than whole repertoires.

V shed 0 bases and J shed 0 bases, with 7 bases lying between them. CDR1 and CDR2 from the germline V gene are SGHNT and YYREEE (reference sequence). The CDR3 spans 15 residues. After constant-region reverse-primer amplification, full-length variable regions underwent semi-nested PCR with Nested Universal Primer A. TCRdb re-called the 5' RACE reads through MiXCR, storing one row per CDR3 protein. Among approximately 5,000 distinct CDR3 sequences listed, about a third were seen once. Source material: naive CD4+ T cells sorted from a lymph node. The subset denotes: naive CD4+ T cells, CD4+CD45RA+CD25-. This chain joins TRBV5-4 and TRBJ2-1; D call uncertain. The source is a female donor with breast cancer. Here the CDR3 DNA reads TGTGCCAGCAGCTTGGACCCAATCTCCTACAATGAGCAGTTCTTC. It specifies CASSLDPISYNEQFF.